The 28 T cell receptor beta chains presented below share a single source sample, sequenced in a study of cytomegalovirus exposure and HLA in healthy donors. The PCR used 60 Vbeta and 13 Jbeta primers. TCRdb's copy holds only in-frame clones and misses some; the assay was immunoSEQ multiplex PCR. The data hold roughly 140,000 clones, with roughly 78% observed a single time. The sample comprised PBMCs. These receptors were collected from a man aged 45-65 years in good health and CMV-seropositive.

The chain uses TRBV28 and TRBJ1-2, with D possibly matching TRBD1 (6 bases). The CDR3 is made up of 15 amino acids. The V end lost 2 bases, the J end lost 1 base, and 11 bases lay between the germline ends. In germline, CDR1 is MDHEN, CDR2 SYDVKM. This CDR3 is CASSLAPGDNYGYTF. For the CDR3, the DNA is TGTGCCAGCAGTTTAGCGCCAGGGGATAACTATGGCTACACCTTC.

The V and J genes are TRBV6-5 and TRBJ1-2; no clear D. V was cut by 3 bases and J by 3 bases, with 11 bases left in between. The germline CDR1 and CDR2 sequences are MNHEY and SVGAGI. The CDR3 is made up of 14 amino acids. CDR3: CASSYAGWDYGYTF. As DNA, the CDR3 is TGTGCCAGCAGTTATGCGGGATGGGACTATGGCTACACCTTC.

This chain uses TRBV12-2 with TRBJ2-7; TRBD2 is the table's D call, not checked against the DNA. TRBV12-2 is classified as a pseudogene. The CDR3 covers 15 residues. The CDR3 reads CASRPTGRVSYEQYF. The DNA of the CDR3 is TGTGCAAGTCGCCCTACCGGCCGGGTTTCCTACGAGCAGTACTTC.

The chain employs TRBV20-1 and TRBJ1-4, with no clear D. Germline V gene sequence: CDR1 DFQATT, CDR2 SNEGSKA (reference sequence). V lost 6 bases and J 8 bases, leaving 7 bases between the germline ends. The CDR3 has 10 amino acids. In DNA, the CDR3 is TGCAGTGCGAAAGAGGAAAAACTGTTTTTT. It is translated as CSAKEEKLFF.

This rearrangement joins TRBV4-1 to TRBJ2-7; 14 nucleotides agree with TRBD2. Germline V gives CDR1 MGHRA, CDR2 YSYEKL. This CDR3 is built from 16 residues. V shed 3 bases, J shed 7 bases, and the junction held 8 bases outside the gene matches. DNA for the CDR3: TGCGCCAGCAGCCACAGACTAGCGGGAGGGCGGGGGGAGCAGTACTTC. Protein product: CASSHRLAGGRGEQYF.

This clone showed up just once. V and J are TRBV6-1 and TRBJ2-7, with D unresolved. This CDR3 has 12 amino acids. CDR1 MNHNS and CDR2 SASEGT come from the germline V gene. Deletions cut 7 bases from V and 0 bases from J, with 7 bases between. CDR3 sequence (DNA): TGTGCCAGCACCGTCTCCTCCTACGAGCAGTACTTC. Its protein is CASTVSSYEQYF.

The V gene is TRBV19, the J gene TRBJ2-3; D is uncertain. Germline CDR1 LNHDA, CDR2 SQIVND (reference sequence). V was cut by 3 bases and J by 5 bases, with 12 bases left in between. This CDR3 is 14 amino acids long. In DNA form, the CDR3 reads TGTGCCAGTAGTATCCCCAAGAGTGGAGATACGCAGTATTTT. Its protein product is CASSIPKSGDTQYF.

Note on this clone: At the DNA level, this CDR3 is encoded by other sequences in the same sample as well. CDR3 sequence: CASSELGTGRHEQYF. The CDR3, as DNA: TGTGCCAGCAGTGAACTCGGGACAGGGCGTCACGAGCAGTACTTC. The V and J genes are TRBV2 and TRBJ2-7, with 9 bases that match TRBD1. CDR3 length: 15 amino acids. Germline CDR1 is SNHLY and CDR2 is FYNNEI. The J segment lost 5 bases and the V segment lost 2 bases, leaving 7 bases of the junction unmatched.

V is TRBV5-1 and J is TRBJ1-6, with D possibly matching TRBD1 (6 bases). Germline lookup yields CDR1 SGHRS and CDR2 YFSETQ. V was pared by 2 bases and J by 4 bases, with 16 bases between. This CDR3 contains 17 residues. CDR3 sequence reads: CASSFLTGNGYNSPLHF. The CDR3 bases are TGCGCCAGCAGCTTTTTGACAGGAAACGGGTATAATTCACCCCTCCACTTT. The variable domain in full, completed from reference TRBV5-1 and TRBJ1-6, reads KAGVTQTPRYLIKTRGQQVTLSCSPISGHRSVSWYQQTPGQGLQFLFEYFSETQRNKGNFPGRFSGRQFSNSRSEMNVSTLELGDSALYLCASSFLTGNGYNSPLHFGNGTRLTVT.

This rearrangement joins TRBV7-9 to TRBJ2-5; 9 bases agree with TRBD2. The DNA matches TRBJ2-7 better at its end, which makes the J call doubtful. Looked up from germline, CDR1 is SEHNR and CDR2 is FQNEAQ (reference sequence). This CDR3 spans 16 amino acids. CDR3 loop: CASSLGVGGRAYEQYF. The CDR3 DNA follows: TGTGCCAGCAGCTTGGGAGTTGGCGGGAGGGCCTACGAGCAGTACTTC.

The chain links TRBV5-1 to TRBJ2-3; D unclear. V was shortened by 2 bases and J by 1 base, with 5 bases between the two germline ends. There are 13 residues in the CDR3. Germline V gene lookup returns CDR1 SGHRS and CDR2 YFSETQ. CDR3: CASSFGGTDTQYF. The CDR3 DNA follows: TGCGCCAGCAGCTTCGGAGGCACAGATACGCAGTATTTT.

Remarks on this clone: Other nucleotide sequences from this sample produce the same CDR3. V gene TRBV4-1 combines with J gene TRBJ2-2, with 10 positions matching TRBD2. Germline assignment: CDR1 MGHRA and CDR2 YSYEKL. The CDR3 has 15 amino acids. Losses at the gene ends were 6 bases for V and 5 bases for J; bases not matched to a gene: 6. The CDR3: CASSQREGGTGELFF. DNA for the CDR3: TGCGCCAGCAGTCAGCGGGAGGGAGGAACCGGGGAGCTGTTTTTT.

This chain connects TRBV7-6 to TRBJ1-6, with a weak D call TRBD1 (6 bases). The CDR3 extends over 15 amino acids. Trimming cost V 6 bases and J 10 bases, with 19 bases left between them. Germline CDR1 is SGHVS and CDR2 is FNYEAQ. The CDR3 region has the DNA TGTGCCAGCAGTTATGACCTCTCCAGGGGCTCACCCCTCCACTTT. Amino acid sequence: CASSYDLSRGSPLHF.

The rearrangement joins TRBV6-1 to TRBJ2-5, with D maybe TRBD1 (5 bases). The J call may be wrong; the DNA end is better matched by TRBJ2-7. Germline loops: CDR1 MNHNS, CDR2 SASEGT. The CDR3 loop spans 16 amino acids. This chain's CDR3 is CASSEVFGASHYEQYF. Here the CDR3 DNA reads TGTGCCAGCAGTGAAGTATTTGGGGCATCCCACTACGAGCAGTACTTC.

The rearrangement uses TRBV27 and TRBJ1-5; tentatively, D is TRBD1 (6 bases). The germline V gene encodes CDR1 MNHEY and CDR2 SMNVEV (reference sequence). With 6 bases removed from V and 4 bases from J, the gap between germline ends came to 13 bases. The length of the CDR3 is 14 residues. CDR3 protein: CASSGRGGNQPQHF. The CDR3 DNA reads as TGTGCCAGCAGCGGCAGGGGTGGGAATCAGCCCCAGCATTTT.

The chain couples TRBV2 to TRBJ2-2; 7 nucleotides align to TRBD2. V gave up 7 bases and J gave up 5 bases; unmatched junction bases: 7. Germline CDR1 SNHLY, CDR2 FYNNEI. This CDR3 is 14 amino acids long. In DNA form, the CDR3 reads TGTGCCAGCAAAGCGGGACTCCAGACCGGGGAGCTGTTTTTT. Its protein product is CASKAGLQTGELFF.

The genes are TRBV7-8 and TRBJ2-3; tentatively, D is TRBD1 (7 bases). Between the trimmed V and J ends, which lost 5 bases and 4 bases, there was a span of 16 bases. Per the germline V gene, CDR1 is SGHVS and CDR2 is FQNEAQ. There are 15 residues in the CDR3. CDR3 residues: CASSPAGQGADTQYF. The CDR3 region has the DNA TGTGCCAGCAGCCCGGCGGGGCAGGGGGCAGATACGCAGTATTTT.

The chain links TRBV9 to TRBJ2-2; TRBD2 aligns across 9 bases. Germline V lookup: CDR1 SGDLS, CDR2 YYNGEE. V dropped 3 bases and J dropped 6; count of bases not matched to a gene: 9. The CDR3 has 16 residues. The CDR3 DNA reads TGTGCCAGCAGCGCTCAGGGCGGGAGGGTCGCCGGGGAGCTGTTTTTT. Its protein product is CASSAQGGRVAGELFF. Full variable domain (rest looked up from reference TRBV9 and TRBJ2-2): DSGVTQTPKHLITATGQRVTLRCSPRSGDLSVYWYQQSLDQGLQFLIQYYNGEERAKGNILERFSAQQFPDLHSELNLSSLELGDSALYFCASSAQGGRVAGELFFGEGSRLTVL.

V is TRBV25-1 and J is TRBJ2-7; 9 bases are shared with TRBD1. V lost 6 bases, J lost 2 bases, and 8 bases stayed unmatched. The CDR3 extends over 15 amino acids. Germline V CDR1 and CDR2: MGHDK, SYGVNS. This CDR3 reads CASSWEGTGTYEQYF. DNA of the CDR3: TGTGCCAGCAGCTGGGAGGGGACAGGGACCTACGAGCAGTACTTC.

This chain uses TRBV7-9 with TRBJ2-7; 7 nucleotides align to TRBD2. The CDR3 loop spans 17 amino acids. CDR1 is SEHNR, CDR2 FQNEAQ, per germline (reference sequence). J lost 3 bases, V lost 5 bases, and 16 bases had no gene match. The DNA for the CDR3 is TGTGCCAGCAGCGACCCAAGCGGGCCAGCGGGAAACTACGAGCAGTACTTC. It codes for CASSDPSGPAGNYEQYF.

The chain carries TRBV27 and TRBJ1-1, with TRBD1 matching 7 bases. Germline V CDR1 and CDR2: MNHEY, SMNVEV (reference sequence). With V trimmed by 6 bases and J by 0 bases, 4 bases remained unmatched. The CDR3 contains 14 residues. CDR3 amino acids: CASSSGQMNTEAFF. In DNA form, the CDR3 reads TGTGCCAGCAGCTCGGGACAGATGAACACTGAAGCTTTCTTT.

In this sample, this clone turned up once. The chain has TRBV27 and TRBJ2-3; D is perhaps TRBD1 (6 bases). The CDR3 contains 14 residues. Germline values: CDR1 MNHEY, CDR2 SMNVEV (reference sequence). Between the trimmed V and J ends, which lost 4 bases and 5 bases, there was a span of 13 bases. The CDR3 DNA is TGTGCCAGCAGTTCCCGGACAGCCGGAGATACGCAGTATTTT. It codes for CASSSRTAGDTQYF.

The rearrangement uses TRBV5-8 and TRBJ2-2, with a tentative D call TRBD2 (6 bases). Germline V lookup: CDR1 SGHTS, CDR2 YDEGEE. V was clipped by 8 bases and J by 0 bases, with 14 bases between them. CDR3 length: 15 amino acids. As DNA, the CDR3 is TGTGCCAGAAAAACCGGGACTCCGAACACCGGGGAGCTGTTTTTT. Translated: CARKTGTPNTGELFF. Full variable domain (outside the CDR3, taken from reference TRBV5-8 and TRBJ2-2): EAGVTQSPTHLIKTRGQQATLRCSPISGHTSVYWYQQALGLGLQFLLWYDEGEERNRGNFPPRFSGRQFPNYSSELNVNALELEDSALYLCARKTGTPNTGELFFGEGSRLTVL.

This sequence joins TRBV6-1 and TRBJ1-5; D remains ambiguous. Germline values: CDR1 MNHNS, CDR2 SASEGT. This CDR3 contains 12 residues. The V and J ends lost 2 bases and 5 bases respectively, with 4 bases between them. CDR3 loop: CASSELDQPQHF. CDR3 sequence (DNA): TGTGCCAGCAGTGAACTCGATCAGCCCCAGCATTTT.

This rearrangement joins TRBV28 to TRBJ2-7, with D possibly TRBD2 on 6 matching bases. The CDR3 covers 13 residues. Germline V gene lookup returns CDR1 MDHEN and CDR2 SYDVKM. V was pared by 2 bases and J by 3 bases, with 8 bases between. CDR3 loop: CASSLRLDYEQYF. For the CDR3, the DNA is TGTGCCAGCAGTTTAAGACTAGACTACGAGCAGTACTTC.

The chain recombines TRBV25-1 with TRBJ2-1, with TRBD1 as a possible D gene (5 bases). Germline-derived CDR1 and CDR2 are MGHDK and SYGVNS. V dropped 7 bases and J dropped 0 bases, with 7 bases sitting between them. This CDR3 is built from 13 residues. The DNA of the CDR3 is TGTGCCAGCACGCAGGGCTCCTACAATGAGCAGTTCTTC. Protein sequence: CASTQGSYNEQFF. The whole variable domain, filled in from reference TRBV25-1 and TRBJ2-1, reads EADIYQTPRYLVIGTGKKITLECSQTMGHDKMYWYQQDPGMELHLIHYSYGVNSTEKGDLSSESTVSRIRTEHFPLTLESARPSHTSQYLCASTQGSYNEQFFGPGTRLTVL.

The chain has TRBV18 and TRBJ2-7; no reliable D call. Per the germline V gene, CDR1 is KGHSH and CDR2 is LQKENI. V lost 2 bases, J lost 2 bases, and 4 bases lay in between. The CDR3 has 12 residues. The DNA of the CDR3 is TGTGCCAGCTCACCAGTCACCTACGAGCAGTACTTC. It translates to CASSPVTYEQYF.

V is TRBV10-2 and J is TRBJ2-5; TRBD2 might be the D (6 bases). The CDR3 is 16 amino acids. Germline lookup yields CDR1 WSHSY and CDR2 SAAADI. Trimming took off 5 bases at V and 5 bases at J, with 21 bases between the two ends. In DNA, the CDR3 is TGCGCCAGCAGTCTCTCTGGGACCCCTGGGGGGGAGACCCAGTACTTC. It specifies CASSLSGTPGGETQYF.